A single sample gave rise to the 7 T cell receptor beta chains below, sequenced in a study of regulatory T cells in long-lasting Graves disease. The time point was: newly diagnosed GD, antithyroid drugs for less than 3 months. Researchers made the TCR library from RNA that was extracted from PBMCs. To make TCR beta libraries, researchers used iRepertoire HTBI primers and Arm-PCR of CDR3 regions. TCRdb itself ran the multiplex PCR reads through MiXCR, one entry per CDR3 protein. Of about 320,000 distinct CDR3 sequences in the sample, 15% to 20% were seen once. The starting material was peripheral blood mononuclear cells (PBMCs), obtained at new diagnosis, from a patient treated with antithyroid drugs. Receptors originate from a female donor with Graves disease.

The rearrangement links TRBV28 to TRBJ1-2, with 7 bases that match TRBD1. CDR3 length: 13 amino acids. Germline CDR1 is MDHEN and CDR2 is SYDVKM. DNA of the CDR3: TGTGCTTCCAGCCCAGGGGGGCGAAATGACTACACCTTC. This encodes CASSPGGRNDYTF.

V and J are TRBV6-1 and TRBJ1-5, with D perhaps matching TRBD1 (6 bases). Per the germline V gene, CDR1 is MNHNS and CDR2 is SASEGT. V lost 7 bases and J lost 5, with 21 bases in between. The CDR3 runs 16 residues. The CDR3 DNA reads TGTGCCAGCAAATCCAACGCTAGGGGGAAGGATCAGCCCCAGCATTTT. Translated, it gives CASKSNARGKDQPQHF.

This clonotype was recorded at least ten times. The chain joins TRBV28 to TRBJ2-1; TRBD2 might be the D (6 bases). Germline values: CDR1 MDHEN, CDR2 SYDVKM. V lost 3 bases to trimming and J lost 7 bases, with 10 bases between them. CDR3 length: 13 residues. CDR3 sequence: CASSFGGGNEQFF. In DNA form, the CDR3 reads TGTGCCAGCAGTTTTGGGGGAGGTAATGAGCAGTTCTTC.

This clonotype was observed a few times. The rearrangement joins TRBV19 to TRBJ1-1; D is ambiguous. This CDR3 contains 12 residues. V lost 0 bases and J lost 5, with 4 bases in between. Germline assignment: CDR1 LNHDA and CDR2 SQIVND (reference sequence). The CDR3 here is CASSIDLTEAFF. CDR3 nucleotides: TGTGCCAGTAGTATAGATCTGACTGAAGCTTTCTTT. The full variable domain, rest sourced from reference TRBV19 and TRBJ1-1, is DGGITQSPKYLFRKEGQNVTLSCEQNLNHDAMYWYRQDPGQGLRLIYYSQIVNDFQKGDIAEGYSVSREKKESFPLTVTSAQKNPTAFYLCASSIDLTEAFFGQGTRLTVV.

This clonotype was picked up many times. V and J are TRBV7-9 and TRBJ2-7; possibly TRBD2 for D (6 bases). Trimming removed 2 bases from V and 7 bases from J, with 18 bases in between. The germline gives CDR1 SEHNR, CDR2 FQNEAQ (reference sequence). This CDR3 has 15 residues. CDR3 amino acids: CASSLSGTTRGEQYF. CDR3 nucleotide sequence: TGTGCCAGCAGCTTATCAGGGACGACCCGGGGGGAGCAGTACTTC.

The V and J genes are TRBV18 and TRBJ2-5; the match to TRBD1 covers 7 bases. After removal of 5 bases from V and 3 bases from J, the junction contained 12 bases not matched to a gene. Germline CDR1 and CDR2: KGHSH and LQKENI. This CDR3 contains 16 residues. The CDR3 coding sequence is TGTGCCAGCTCAGGGGGACAGTGGAAGGTTAAAGAGACCCAGTACTTC. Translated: CASSGGQWKVKETQYF.

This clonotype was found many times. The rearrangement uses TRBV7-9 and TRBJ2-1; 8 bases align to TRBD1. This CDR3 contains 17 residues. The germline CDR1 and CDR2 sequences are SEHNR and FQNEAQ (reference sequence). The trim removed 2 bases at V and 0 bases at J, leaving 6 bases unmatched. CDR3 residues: CASSLRQGSSSYNEQFF. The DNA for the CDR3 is TGTGCCAGCAGCTTAAGACAGGGGAGTAGCTCCTACAATGAGCAGTTCTTC.